Sequencing of this T cell receptor beta chain was carried out in a study of post-analysis software for immune sequencing data. Study-level results: Controls had lower frequencies than patients of roughly five TRBV segments, which included TRBV5-6, TRBV5-1 and TRBV20-1.

Comments on this clonotype: As yet, its antigen is unknown.

CDR1 SGDLS and CDR2 YYNGEE come from the germline V gene. V was trimmed by 3 bases and J by 6 bases, leaving 13 bases between them. The CDR3 runs 14 residues. TCR beta libraries were prepared from cDNA with unique molecular identifiers. Each CDR3 protein is one row after TCRdb ran MiXCR on the PCR reads. Here the sample spans 600,000 to 750,000 distinct CDR3 sequences, approximately 59% being singletons. This TCR derives from a girl under 10 years old with multiple sclerosis. This chain connects TRBV9 to TRBJ2-1, with D tentatively TRBD1 (7 bases). What was sequenced was blood. CDR3: CASSGAGGGNEQFF. The CDR3 DNA is TGTGCCAGCAGCGGAGCAGGGGGAGGCAATGAGCAGTTCTTC.